Below, 12 T cell receptor beta chains from the same sample are listed, as sequenced in a study of shared clonotypes between healthy human individuals. Clones were read by immunoSEQ multiplex PCR, and TCRdb kept only the in-frame ones, dropping some. The sample records around 530,000 clones, roughly 79% being singletons. Sequenced material: PBMCs. The receptors come from a middle-aged woman in good health. Some clones in this sample may be carry-over from other donors' samples.

This chain connects TRBV29-1 to TRBJ2-2, with TRBD1 identical over 9 bases. Germline V gene data show CDR1 as SQVTM and CDR2 as ANQGSEA. The length of the CDR3 is 15 residues. The junction had 11 bases not matched to a gene; V was cut back by 6 bases and J by 6 bases. CDR3 amino acids: CSVLQGARGPGELFF. The CDR3 DNA is TGCAGCGTCCTACAGGGGGCGAGGGGACCCGGGGAGCTGTTTTTT.

In its sample, this clone was seen a few times. The chain uses TRBV5-1 and TRBJ1-2, with D maybe TRBD1 (5 bases). CDR3 length: 16 residues. Germline V gene sequence: CDR1 SGHRS, CDR2 YFSETQ. The V end was cut by 0 bases, the J end by 1 base, with 13 bases between. CDR3 nucleotides: TGCGCCAGCAGCTTGGGGACACCTCCATTTAACTATGGCTACACCTTC. Its protein is CASSLGTPPFNYGYTF.

V usage is TRBV2 and J usage is TRBJ2-5; no firm D call. The CDR3 extends over 12 amino acids. Trimming pared 8 bases from V and 0 bases from J, leaving 7 bases between. Germline V gene lookup returns CDR1 SNHLY and CDR2 FYNNEI. The CDR3 loop reads CASGPYQETQYF. In nucleotides, the CDR3 is TGTGCCAGCGGGCCGTACCAAGAGACCCAGTACTTC. The full variable domain, rest sourced from reference TRBV2 and TRBJ2-5, is EPEVTQTPSHQVTQMGQEVILRCVPISNHLYFYWYRQILGQKVEFLVSFYNNEISEKSEIFDDQFSVERPDGSNFTLKIRSTKLEDSAMYFCASGPYQETQYFGPGTRLLVL.

The chain couples TRBV27 to TRBJ2-7, with D perhaps TRBD1 (6 bases). Germline lookup yields CDR1 MNHEY and CDR2 SMNVEV (reference sequence). The CDR3 is made up of 18 amino acids. V lost 5 bases to trimming and J lost 0 bases, with 23 bases between them. The CDR3, as DNA: TGTGCCAGCAGTAAAAAATCCGGGACAAGGGAACCCTCCTACGAGCAGTACTTC. It yields the protein CASSKKSGTREPSYEQYF.

This chain joins TRBV9 and TRBJ1-3, with D possibly being TRBD1 (6 bases). Trimming stripped 1 base from V and 0 bases from J, with 8 bases between. Per the germline V gene, CDR1 is SGDLS and CDR2 is YYNGEE. The CDR3 consists of 15 residues. The CDR3 is CASSVWDNSGNTIYF. Written as DNA, the CDR3 is TGTGCCAGCAGCGTATGGGACAACTCTGGAAACACCATATATTTT.

This clone was found many times. The chain recombines TRBV28 with TRBJ2-5; maybe TRBD2 (6 bases). The germline CDR1 and CDR2 sequences are MDHEN and SYDVKM. Trimming removed 2 bases from V and 9 bases from J, with 19 bases in between. The CDR3 sequence is 15 residues long. Written as DNA, the CDR3 is TGTGCCAGCAGTTTAAGTACGGGAGAGGCGGCGGCCCAGTACTTC. Protein: CASSLSTGEAAAQYF.

The J gene is TRBJ1-5, the V gene TRBV15; TRBD1 is a possible D gene (6 bases). CDR1 is LNHNV, CDR2 YYDKDF, per germline (reference sequence). The V gene lost 0 bases and the J gene lost 3 bases, with 15 bases spanning the gap. The CDR3 consists of 17 residues. DNA for the CDR3: TGTGCCACCAGCAGAGATCGGGCAGGGGCCTACAATCAGCCCCAGCATTTT. Protein: CATSRDRAGAYNQPQHF.

CDR3 nucleotide sequence: TGTGCCAGCAGCCAAGTTTGGCAGGGGGTCACTATCGGCTACACCTTC. It is translated as CASSQVWQGVTIGYTF. V is TRBV4-2 and J is TRBJ1-2; TRBD1 aligns across 7 bases. The CDR3 totals 16 residues. Looked up from germline, CDR1 is LGHNA and CDR2 is YNFKEQ. Trimming took 1 base from V and 8 from J; bases not matched to a gene: 13.

The chain recombines TRBV19 with TRBJ2-1, with 11 bases lining up with TRBD2. The CDR3 extends over 15 amino acids. Germline CDR1 is LNHDA and CDR2 is SQIVND (reference sequence). The trim removed 4 bases at V and 9 bases at J, leaving 8 bases unmatched. CDR3: CASSTSGRLTGEQFF. The DNA of the CDR3 is TGTGCCAGTAGTACTAGCGGGAGGCTAACGGGTGAGCAGTTCTTC.

The chain employs TRBV30 and TRBJ1-4; 8 nucleotides agree with TRBD1. Germline V lookup: CDR1 GTSNPN, CDR2 SVGIG (reference sequence). This CDR3 has 15 residues. V shed 4 bases and J 4 bases; nucleotides not matched to a gene: 8. CDR3 protein: CAWNSDRGGNEKLFF. The DNA for the CDR3 is TGTGCCTGGAATTCCGACAGGGGAGGTAATGAAAAACTGTTTTTT.

The CDR3 spells CASSIGDRGYEQYF. The CDR3 bases are TGTGCCAGTAGTATAGGGGACAGGGGCTACGAGCAGTACTTC. The V and J genes are TRBV19 and TRBJ2-7; 10 bases match TRBD1. The junction had 0 bases not matched to a gene; V was cut back by 1 base and J by 3 bases. The CDR3 is 14 amino acids. CDR1 and CDR2 from the germline V gene are LNHDA and SQIVND (reference sequence).

The chain carries TRBV7-6 and TRBJ2-1, with D maybe TRBD2 (6 bases). Deletions cut 2 bases from V and 2 bases from J, with 16 bases between. Germline CDR1 SGHVS, CDR2 FNYEAQ. This CDR3 contains 17 residues. As DNA, the CDR3 is TGTGCCAGCAGCTTAAACCCCGGGAGTGGAGCCTACAATGAGCAGTTCTTC. It yields the protein CASSLNPGSGAYNEQFF.